Each of the 10 T cell receptor beta chains below was sequenced from the same sample in a study of blood T cell repertoires in COVID-19 (dated by TCRdb to the early 2020s). The library came from the immunoSEQ multiplex PCR assay. TCRdb took this table from immuneACCESS and kept in-frame rearrangements with V and J called. Such tables lack part of the clones; where checked against another copy, unresolved V genes explain under half of the gap, and the rest is unexplained. Counted in this sample were 150,000 to 200,000 clones; about 89% of them appeared once. The ten largest clones add up to less than 3.5% of the sample. Sequencing input: peripheral blood. These receptor sequences come from a man in his 70s with acute or convalescent COVID-19.

This chain connects TRBV7-3 to TRBJ2-1; 9 nucleotides line up with TRBD2. Germline values: CDR1 SGHTA, CDR2 FQGTGA. V shed 2 bases, J shed 4 bases, and the junction held 6 bases outside the gene matches. This CDR3 is built from 16 residues. The CDR3 protein is CASSLGSGSFYNEQFF. Here the CDR3 DNA reads TGTGCCAGCAGCTTAGGTAGCGGGAGTTTTTACAATGAGCAGTTCTTC. The entire variable domain, with the rest obtained from reference TRBV7-3 and TRBJ2-1, is as follows: GAGVSQTPSNKVTEKGKYVELRCDPISGHTALYWYRQSLGQGPEFLIYFQGTGAADDSGLPNDRFFAVRPEGSVSTLKIQRTERGDSAVYLCASSLGSGSFYNEQFFGPGTRLTVL.

Note on this clone: One junction end disagrees with the germline gene, perhaps due to a read error. V and J are TRBV29-1 and TRBJ1-1; possible D gene TRBD1, 6 bases. The CDR3 spans 12 residues. Per the germline V gene, CDR1 is SQVTM and CDR2 is ANQGSEA. Written as DNA, the CDR3 is TGCAGCGGGGGACACCTGAACGCTGAAGCTTTCTTT. It is translated as CSGGHLNAEAFF. Combining the CDR3 with reference TRBV29-1 and TRBJ1-1 gives the whole variable domain SAVISQKPSRDICQRGTSLTIQCQVDSQVTMMFWYRQQPGQSLTLIATANQGSEATYESGFVIDKFPISRPNLTFSTLTVSNMSPEDSSIYLCSGGHLNAEAFFGQGTRLTVV.

The chain couples TRBV6-2 or TRBV6-3 to TRBJ1-1; no definite D call. This CDR3 has 12 amino acids. The V gene lost 0 bases and the J gene lost 9 bases, with 8 bases spanning the gap. Germline CDR1 MNHEY, CDR2 SVGEGT. This chain's CDR3 is CASSYSRVQAFF. The CDR3 coding sequence is TGTGCCAGCAGTTACTCGAGGGTTCAAGCTTTCTTT.

This clone occurred once. The genes are TRBV9 and TRBJ2-5; D gene ambiguous. The V end lost 0 bases, the J end lost 1 base, and 7 bases lay between the germline ends. Germline V gene data show CDR1 as SGDLS and CDR2 as YYNGEE. The CDR3 is 14 amino acids. The CDR3 loop reads CASSVGDFQETQYF. For the CDR3, the DNA is TGTGCCAGCAGCGTAGGAGACTTCCAAGAGACCCAGTACTTC.

The chain couples TRBV5-1 to TRBJ1-3; the match to TRBD1 covers 7 bases. CDR1 is SGHRS and CDR2 is YFSETQ in the germline V gene. The CDR3 has 14 amino acids. V lost 0 bases to trimming and J lost 4 bases; unmatched junction nucleotides: 1. CDR3 DNA: TGCGCCAGCAGCTTGGTGGGACAGGGAAACACCATATATTTT. Translated, it gives CASSLVGQGNTIYF.

The J gene is TRBJ2-5, the V gene TRBV7-2; 12 bases agree with TRBD2. Germline V gene data show CDR1 as SGHTA and CDR2 as FQGNSA. J gave up 5 bases and V 3 bases, and 7 bases lay outside the gene matches. The CDR3 loop spans 16 amino acids. The CDR3 region has the DNA TGTGCCAGCAGCTTGGACCTAGCGGGGGGGCTGGAGACCCAGTACTTC. It specifies CASSLDLAGGLETQYF.

The chain links TRBV28 to TRBJ1-5, with TRBD1 identical over 8 bases. The CDR3 has 16 amino acids. V trimming: 8 bases; J trimming: 1 base; junction bases outside the gene matches: 10. Germline CDR1 MDHEN, CDR2 SYDVKM. CDR3 DNA sequence: TGTGCCAGCCCTCCCTCAGGGGGCCGGAGCAATCAGCCCCAGCATTTT. Translated, it gives CASPPSGGRSNQPQHF.

The J gene is TRBJ2-7, the V gene TRBV5-1; D possibly corresponds to TRBD2 (6 bases). The CDR3 has 16 amino acids. CDR1 is SGHRS and CDR2 is YFSETQ in the germline V gene. V lost 0 bases to trimming and J lost 2 bases, with 15 bases between them. The CDR3 region is CASSLGARTNTYEQYF. In nucleotides, the CDR3 is TGCGCCAGCAGCTTGGGGGCAAGGACTAACACCTACGAGCAGTACTTC. Together with reference TRBV5-1 and TRBJ2-7, the CDR3 gives the full variable domain: KAGVTQTPRYLIKTRGQQVTLSCSPISGHRSVSWYQQTPGQGLQFLFEYFSETQRNKGNFPGRFSGRQFSNSRSEMNVSTLELGDSALYLCASSLGARTNTYEQYFGPGTRLTVT.

V and J are TRBV7-3 and TRBJ2-5, with 9 bases that match TRBD2. Losses at the gene ends were 5 bases for V and 3 bases for J; bases not matched to a gene: 7. The CDR3 has 15 residues. Germline V gene data show CDR1 as SGHTA and CDR2 as FQGTGA. The CDR3 is CASSPLAGRKETQYF. In DNA, the CDR3 is TGTGCCAGCAGCCCCCTAGCGGGAAGGAAAGAGACCCAGTACTTC.

The chain combines TRBV9 with TRBJ1-6, with D possibly TRBD1 on 6 matching bases. The CDR3 is made up of 17 amino acids. Germline CDR1 reads SGDLS; CDR2 reads YYNGEE. Trimming removed 0 bases at V and 7 bases at J, with 17 bases between. CDR3 loop: CASSVGALGGGNSPLHF. The DNA of the CDR3 is TGTGCCAGCAGCGTAGGGGCCCTAGGGGGGGGAAATTCACCCCTCCACTTT. Full variable domain (remainder filled in from reference TRBV9 and TRBJ1-6): DSGVTQTPKHLITATGQRVTLRCSPRSGDLSVYWYQQSLDQGLQFLIQYYNGEERAKGNILERFSAQQFPDLHSELNLSSLELGDSALYFCASSVGALGGGNSPLHFGNGTRLTVT.